This TCR beta chain was captured in a study of shared clonotypes between healthy human individuals. Whole-study context: CD8 memory received one plate per donor, CD8 naive two, CD4 memory three and CD4 naive three. Study findings and constraints: Clonotype sharing among donors was expected to depend on sequencing depth. Sorted-subset samples were not fully sequenced, rarefaction indicated.

Trimming pared 11 bases from V and 3 bases from J, leaving 13 bases between. Germline values: CDR1 MNHEY, CDR2 SMNVEV (reference sequence). The CDR3 runs to 12 residues. Authors' data handling: As immunoSEQ supplied junction-only sequences (without quality scores), filtering differed. The protocol was immunoSEQ multiplex PCR, while the TCRdb copy is restricted to in-frame clones and leaves out a portion. V and J calls plus clone size are reproduced from that table; the DNA served to infer D and trimming. This table has about 680,000 clones, about 74% appearing once. To note about this clone: Its target is not known.

Material for sequencing was memory CD4+ T cells sorted from blood. This sample's subset: CD45RA-negative fraction. The V gene is TRBV27, the J gene TRBJ1-1; D perhaps matches TRBD1 (6 bases). The sequence derives from a woman under 40 in good health. Written as DNA, the CDR3 is TGTGCCTCTACCCGGGGGCACACTGAAGCTTTCTTT. This translates into CASTRGHTEAFF.